The TCR beta chain described here comes from a study of T-cell memory formation after mild COVID-19. Study-wide results and limits: The authors did not confirm SARS-CoV-2 specificity of second-wave clones peaking day 37.

Via MiXCR, TCRdb re-called the 5' RACE reads, giving one row per CDR3 protein. The data contain 98,000 or so distinct CDR3 sequences, about 18% of them singletons. Trimming took 6 bases from V and 11 from J, leaving 22 bases between them. CDR1 and CDR2 (germline): SGHTA, FQGNSA. This CDR3 has 15 residues. This clonotype was picked up a small number of times. What it recognizes is unknown. This sequence joins TRBV7-2 and TRBJ1-4; a possible D gene is TRBD1 (5 bases). The clonotype comes from a man younger than 35 who had mild COVID-19 (a few samples of this study predate the infection). Cell type and time point are not known. Material: PBMCs or a T cell subset sorted from them (not recorded which). CDR3 coding DNA: TGTGCCAGCAGTTCCCTCGGGACGGCGGATGGGAAACTGTTTTTT. Its translation: CASSSLGTADGKLFF.